The source of this TCR beta chain is a study of human T cells and chemical hapten exposure. Turning to the study itself: Across samples, TCR yields varied, mostly owing to small differences in pooled library volumes.

TCRdb itself ran the RACE reads through MiXCR, one entry per CDR3 protein. The top ten hold approximately 3% of the sample, which has roughly 100,000 distinct CDR3 sequences, around 34% seen once. This clonotype was seen once. An end of the junction does not agree with germline; a read error may underlie this. The germline V gene has CDR1 SGHTA and CDR2 FQGNSA. The CDR3 has 11 residues. Time point noted: patch test 3, about 24 weeks after DPC sensitization. Documented treatment: therapeutic diphenylcyclopropenone sensitization with weekly scalp DPC. The sample in question was whole blood, obtained in connection with sensitization to the hapten diphenylcyclopropenone (DPC). V usage is TRBV7-2 and J usage is TRBJ2-7; 7 nucleotides match TRBD2. This sequence was found in a man aged 40-49 years with alopecia areata. Some clones in this sample may be carry-over from other donors' samples. DNA for the CDR3: TGTGCCAGCAGCCGACTAGCCGGTCTCAACTTC. As protein: CASSRLAGLNF.